Below are 19 T cell receptor beta chains sequenced from a single sample in a study of blood T cell repertoires in COVID-19. Assay: immunoSEQ multiplex PCR; the TCRdb copy retains only in-frame clones and omits some. The table lists 95,000 to 130,000 clones, over 75% of them singletons. Material for sequencing was peripheral blood. These receptors all stem from a human donor with active COVID-19. The donor label of this sample is uncertain.

Here the CDR3 DNA reads TGTGCCAGCAGTTACTCGACAATTACTTCTTGGTCCCAGTACTTC. As protein: CASSYSTITSWSQYF. The chain is built from TRBV6-2 or TRBV6-3 and TRBJ2-5; D remains unclear. This CDR3 is 15 amino acids long. The V end was cut by 0 bases, the J end by 9 bases, with 17 bases between. Germline CDR1 is MNHEY and CDR2 is SVGEGT.

V and J are TRBV18 and TRBJ1-1; 8 bases line up with TRBD1. The germline CDR1 and CDR2 sequences are KGHSH and LQKENI. V shed 3 bases and J 2 bases; nucleotides not matched to a gene: 8. CDR3 length: 16 amino acids. The chain's CDR3 is CASSPGTGPRNTEAFF. Written as DNA, the CDR3 is TGTGCCAGCTCACCCGGGACAGGTCCGCGCAACACTGAAGCTTTCTTT.

Here the CDR3 DNA reads TGTGCCAGTAGTATAGTGGCAGGGAGCAATCAGCCCCAGCATTTT. This codes for CASSIVAGSNQPQHF. The rearrangement uses TRBV19 and TRBJ1-5; possible D gene TRBD1, 5 bases. The CDR3 spans 15 residues. The V end was cut by 1 base, the J end by 1 base, with 8 bases between. Germline V gene lookup returns CDR1 LNHDA and CDR2 SQIVND (reference sequence).

V usage is TRBV7-9 and J usage is TRBJ2-7; D unclear. This CDR3 has 13 residues. The V gene lost 5 bases and the J gene lost 2 bases, with 10 bases spanning the gap. Germline CDR1 reads SEHNR; CDR2 reads FQNEAQ (reference sequence). This CDR3 reads CASSVLIPYEQYF. The CDR3 DNA sequence: TGTGCCAGCAGCGTTTTAATTCCCTACGAGCAGTACTTC.

The chain is built from TRBV2 and TRBJ2-6, with 7 bases lining up with TRBD1. The CDR3 extends over 15 amino acids. Germline V gives CDR1 SNHLY, CDR2 FYNNEI. V trimming: 4 bases; J trimming: 1 base; junction bases outside the gene matches: 1. The CDR3 sequence: CASSARGSGANVLTF. The CDR3 coding sequence is TGTGCCAGCAGTGCCAGGGGGTCTGGGGCCAACGTCCTGACTTTC.

V is TRBV18 and J is TRBJ2-7; 7 bases map to TRBD1. The ends lost 0 bases at V and 2 bases at J; junction bases unmatched: 4. CDR1 is KGHSH and CDR2 is LQKENI in the germline V gene. This CDR3 contains 15 residues. The CDR3 nucleotides are TGTGCCAGCTCACCACCGGACAGGCCGACCTACGAGCAGTACTTC. This sequence encodes CASSPPDRPTYEQYF.

The chain recombines TRBV2 with TRBJ1-1; 11 bases match TRBD1. This CDR3 has 15 residues. In germline, CDR1 is SNHLY, CDR2 FYNNEI. Trimming cost V 6 bases and J 4 bases; bases outside gene matches: 7. The CDR3 reads CASRGQGVGGTEAFF. CDR3 sequence (DNA): TGTGCCAGCAGGGGACAGGGGGTTGGCGGCACTGAAGCTTTCTTT.

The chain employs TRBV28 and TRBJ1-5; D unresolved. The V end lost 1 base, the J end lost 7 bases, and 14 bases lay between the germline ends. CDR3 length: 15 amino acids. Germline CDR1 and CDR2: MDHEN and SYDVKM. The CDR3 reads CASSLSLPGGQPQHF. CDR3 DNA sequence: TGTGCCAGCAGTTTATCGCTTCCGGGTGGCCAGCCCCAGCATTTT.

The V gene is TRBV18, the J gene TRBJ1-3, with 11 bases fitting TRBD1. CDR3 length: 17 residues. CDR1 and CDR2 from the germline V gene are KGHSH and LQKENI. The ends lost 3 bases at V and 1 base at J; junction bases unmatched: 5. Here the CDR3 DNA reads TGTGCCAGCTCACCCTGGACAGGGGGCTCGTCTGGAAACACCATATATTTT. Residues: CASSPWTGGSSGNTIYF.

The chain uses TRBV10-3 and TRBJ1-6; D is perhaps TRBD1 (5 bases). The germline V gene encodes CDR1 ENHRY and CDR2 SYGVKD. The CDR3 is 17 residues long. V was shortened by 2 bases and J by 1 base, with 12 bases between the two germline ends. Here the CDR3 reads CAISEEAGGSYNSPLHF. The CDR3 DNA follows: TGTGCCATCAGTGAGGAAGCGGGGGGTTCCTATAATTCACCCCTCCACTTT.

In nucleotides, the CDR3 is TGTGCCAGCAGCTTAGGGGCCTCTGGAAACACCATATATTTT. It yields the protein CASSLGASGNTIYF. The gene calls are TRBV13 and TRBJ1-3; D not resolved. V was pared by 0 bases and J by 0 bases, with 3 bases between. CDR3 length: 14 amino acids. The germline CDR1 and CDR2 sequences are PRHDT and FYEKMQ (reference sequence).

The V gene is TRBV5-6, the J gene TRBJ1-4; a weak D match, TRBD1 (5 bases). The CDR3 sequence is 12 residues long. V dropped 2 bases and J dropped 14 bases, with 13 bases sitting between them. Germline V gene sequence: CDR1 SGHDT, CDR2 YYEEEE. CDR3 sequence reads: CASSFEGARLFF. The CDR3, as DNA: TGTGCCAGCAGCTTCGAAGGGGCTCGTCTGTTTTTT.

J is TRBJ1-2 and V is TRBV6-5; D perhaps matches TRBD1 (6 bases). Trimming stripped 6 bases from V and 2 bases from J, with 16 bases between. Germline V CDR1 and CDR2: MNHEY, SVGAGI. The CDR3 length is 15 residues. The CDR3 loop reads CASSRTLTGNYGYTF. CDR3 sequence (DNA): TGTGCCAGCAGCCGAACCTTAACAGGGAACTATGGCTACACCTTC.

This clone showed up just once. The chain joins TRBV27 to TRBJ1-1; 7 bases match TRBD1. Unmatched junction bases numbered 7, after V lost 4 bases and J lost 5 bases. This CDR3 is built from 14 residues. The germline CDR1 and CDR2 sequences are MNHEY and SMNVEV (reference sequence). The CDR3: CASSSNTGVTEAFF. The DNA of the CDR3 is TGTGCCAGCAGTTCCAATACAGGGGTTACTGAAGCTTTCTTT.

The chain links TRBV9 to TRBJ2-6, with 9 bases identical to TRBD1. The CDR3 length is 18 residues. Trimming removed 3 bases from V and 3 bases from J; junction bases left unmatched: 10. CDR1 and CDR2 (germline): SGDLS, YYNGEE. CDR3 loop: CASSDPGQGWVGANVLTF. For the CDR3, the DNA is TGTGCCAGCAGCGACCCGGGACAGGGATGGGTTGGGGCCAACGTCCTGACTTTC. Together with reference TRBV9 and TRBJ2-6, the CDR3 gives the full variable domain: DSGVTQTPKHLITATGQRVTLRCSPRSGDLSVYWYQQSLDQGLQFLIQYYNGEERAKGNILERFSAQQFPDLHSELNLSSLELGDSALYFCASSDPGQGWVGANVLTFGAGSRLTVL.

V gene TRBV6-5 combines with J gene TRBJ2-1; a possible D gene is TRBD2 (5 bases). With 6 bases removed from V and 6 bases from J, the gap between germline ends came to 15 bases. Germline V gives CDR1 MNHEY, CDR2 SVGAGI. The CDR3 is 14 amino acids. CDR3 in amino acids: CASRVRGMINEQFF. In DNA form, the CDR3 reads TGTGCCAGCAGGGTGAGAGGGATGATCAATGAGCAGTTCTTC.

The count of this clone is one. The chain uses TRBV5-6 and TRBJ1-6; tentative D call: TRBD1 (5 bases). V lost 2 bases to trimming and J lost 5 bases, with 8 bases between them. The CDR3 runs 14 residues. Germline V gene sequence: CDR1 SGHDT, CDR2 YYEEEE. CDR3 sequence: CASSFGHNNSPLHF. DNA of the CDR3: TGTGCCAGCAGCTTCGGACATAATAATTCACCCCTCCACTTT.

This chain links TRBV27 with TRBJ1-5, with 8 bases that match TRBD1. V lost 8 bases to trimming and J lost 6 bases; unmatched junction nucleotides: 3. Looked up from germline, CDR1 is MNHEY and CDR2 is SMNVEV (reference sequence). This CDR3 has 12 amino acids. The CDR3 DNA reads as TGTGCCAGCCGAACAGGGGGTCAGCCCCAGCATTTT. It specifies CASRTGGQPQHF.

V and J are TRBV7-6 and TRBJ2-5; TRBD1 is a possible D gene (5 bases). Germline V gene data show CDR1 as SGHVS and CDR2 as FNYEAQ. The CDR3 is 13 residues long. Trimming took off 8 bases at V and 2 bases at J, with 12 bases between the two ends. Here the CDR3 reads CASSRDRQETQYF. The CDR3 bases are TGTGCCAGCTCGCGAGACAGACAAGAGACCCAGTACTTC.